Shown below are 3 T cell receptor beta chains from a single sample sequenced in a study of identical twins. Each CDR3 protein gets one entry after TCRdb re-called the 5' RACE reads with MiXCR. The data hold 540,000 or so distinct CDR3 sequences, with 20% to 25% observed a single time. The same specimen was also included in a second study, on yellow fever vaccine responses in identical twins.

Sequencing was carried out using CD4+ T cells sorted from blood. The source is a woman aged 18-30 years in good health.

This clonotype was detected ten times or more. The rearrangement joins TRBV2 to TRBJ2-5; D is possibly TRBD1 (7 bases). CDR3 length: 18 residues. The germline V gene encodes CDR1 SNHLY and CDR2 FYNNEI. The germline V and J ends were trimmed by 1 base and 5 bases, with 23 bases remaining between them. The chain's CDR3 is CASSEGSSAGQRQETQYF. DNA for the CDR3: TGTGCCAGCAGTGAAGGTAGTTCTGCGGGACAGCGACAGGAGACCCAGTACTTC.

The chain employs TRBV5-1 and TRBJ2-1; 12 bases are shared with TRBD2. CDR1 is SGHRS, CDR2 YFSETQ, per germline. V lost 4 bases to trimming and J lost 6 bases; unmatched junction nucleotides: 8. The CDR3 is 16 amino acids. The CDR3 reads CASSPTTSGSLNEQFF. CDR3 bases: TGCGCCAGCAGCCCCACGACTAGCGGGAGTCTCAATGAGCAGTTCTTC.

This clonotype came up a few times. This chain's CDR3 is CASSPLDRGSTEAFF. For the CDR3, the DNA is TGTGCCAGCAGCCCGCTTGACAGGGGCTCCACTGAAGCTTTCTTT. The chain uses TRBV4-2 and TRBJ1-1; 8 nucleotides match TRBD1. The CDR3 extends over 15 amino acids. Germline values: CDR1 LGHNA, CDR2 YNFKEQ. The V and J ends lost 4 bases and 4 bases, in that order; junction bases with no gene match: 8.